This T cell receptor beta chain came from a study of cytomegalovirus exposure and HLA in healthy donors. Study observations and caveats: Productive status was seen about 90% or about 30% of the time for most TCR beta V segments in an earlier analysis.

For this clone: The antigen remains unidentified.

CDR1 and CDR2 (germline): MNHNS, SASEGT. The CDR3 sequence is 14 residues long. Trimming stripped 2 bases from V and 4 bases from J, with 9 bases between. Researchers ran the PCR with 60 Vbeta and 13 Jbeta primers. Authors' analysis steps: Later work found around 85 million unique TCR beta chains, with some 11 million shared. Produced via immunoSEQ multiplex PCR; TCRdb's table is partial and in-frame only. V, J and clone size were drawn from that table, and D and trimming were deduced from the DNA. The sample has some 130,000 clones, 75% seen once. This TCR was recovered from a man younger than 40 in good health and CMV-seronegative. The V and J genes are TRBV6-1 and TRBJ2-1, with a tentative D call TRBD1 (5 bases). The material sequenced was PBMCs. The CDR3 spells CASSEHRGYNEQFF. The DNA of the CDR3 is TGTGCCAGCAGTGAACATAGGGGATACAATGAGCAGTTCTTC.